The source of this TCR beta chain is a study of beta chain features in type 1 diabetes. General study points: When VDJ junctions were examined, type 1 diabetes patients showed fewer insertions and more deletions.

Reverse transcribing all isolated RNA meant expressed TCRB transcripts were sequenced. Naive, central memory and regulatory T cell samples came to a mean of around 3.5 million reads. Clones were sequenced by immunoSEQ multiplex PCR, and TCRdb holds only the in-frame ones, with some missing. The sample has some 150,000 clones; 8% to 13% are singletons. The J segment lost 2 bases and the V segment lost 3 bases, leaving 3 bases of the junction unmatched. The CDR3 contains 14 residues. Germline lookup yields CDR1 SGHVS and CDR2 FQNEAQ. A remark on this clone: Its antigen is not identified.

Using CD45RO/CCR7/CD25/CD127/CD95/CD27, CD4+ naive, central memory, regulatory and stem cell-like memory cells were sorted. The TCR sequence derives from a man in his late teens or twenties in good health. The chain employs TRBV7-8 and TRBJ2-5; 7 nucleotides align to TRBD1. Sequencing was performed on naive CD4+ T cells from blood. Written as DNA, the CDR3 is TGTGCCAGCAGCTTGGGACAGAGACAAGAGACCCAGTACTTC. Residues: CASSLGQRQETQYF.